These 23 T cell receptor beta chains were sequenced from one sample in a study of quantifying T cell responses using KT2 cells. Overall study: cDNA was made from DNase-treated RNA using alpha and beta constant primers.

A single-stranded UMI oligo with SP2 sequence was ligated to cDNA 3' ends. The first PCR ran 4 to 5 cycles with an equimolar RC1.1 and RC1.2 beta primer mix. TCRdb called the UMI-ligation and nested PCR reads again in MiXCR, with one record for every CDR3 protein. This table has about 33,000 distinct CDR3 sequences, 10% appearing once. Sequenced material: PBMCs spiked with cells of the T cell clone KT2. The source is a human donor.

This clonotype has at least ten counts. The chain couples TRBV6-6 to TRBJ1-2, with D possibly TRBD1 on 5 matching bases. Per the germline V gene, CDR1 is MNHNY and CDR2 is SVGAGI (reference sequence). V was clipped by 2 bases and J by 13 bases, with 17 bases between them. The CDR3 contains 13 residues. The CDR3 region is CASSYGQGSVITF. Written as DNA, the CDR3 is TGTGCCAGCAGTTACGGTCAGGGAAGCGTAATCACCTTC.

CDR3 sequence (DNA): TGCAGTGCTAGAGAGGAGACAGGACGCTACGAGCAGTACTTC. This codes for CSAREETGRYEQYF. The chain joins TRBV20-1 to TRBJ2-7; maybe TRBD1 (6 bases). Per the germline V gene, CDR1 is DFQATT and CDR2 is SNEGSKA (reference sequence). V was cut by 0 bases and J by 3 bases, with 12 bases left in between. The CDR3 consists of 14 residues.

This clonotype was recorded many times. V is TRBV18 and J is TRBJ1-3; 10 bases are shared with TRBD1. The J segment lost 2 bases and the V segment lost 5 bases, leaving 9 bases of the junction unmatched. Germline lookup yields CDR1 KGHSH and CDR2 LQKENI. The CDR3 loop spans 17 amino acids. CDR3 loop: CASSLTRQGAAGNTIYF. CDR3 DNA sequence: TGTGCCAGCTCATTGACCAGACAGGGGGCAGCTGGAAACACCATATATTTT.

This chain joins TRBV7-9 and TRBJ1-1; TRBD1 agrees at 7 bases. The germline CDR1 and CDR2 sequences are SEHNR and FQNEAQ (reference sequence). The J segment lost 9 bases and the V segment lost 4 bases, leaving 8 bases of the junction unmatched. The CDR3 is 13 residues long. The DNA of the CDR3 is TGTGCCAGCAGCTCCGGGACAGTTAATCAAGCTTTCTTT. This codes for CASSSGTVNQAFF.

This clonotype was seen at least ten times. The chain is built from TRBV20-1 and TRBJ2-5, with D possibly called TRBD1 or TRBD2 (5 bases each). Germline CDR1 and CDR2: DFQATT and SNEGSKA (reference sequence). V lost 2 bases and J lost 3, with 13 bases in between. This CDR3 is built from 14 residues. CDR3 region: CSARHGTTEETQYF. For the CDR3, the DNA is TGCAGTGCTAGACACGGGACGACAGAAGAGACCCAGTACTTC.

This clonotype occurred many times. The rearrangement uses TRBV29-1 and TRBJ1-2; D gene unclear. This CDR3 region has 13 residues. CDR1 SQVTM and CDR2 ANQGSEA come from the germline V gene. Trimming stripped 0 bases from V and 4 bases from J, with 9 bases between. CDR3 DNA sequence: TGCAGCGTTGAAGATCCCACTATCTATGGCTACACCTTC. Translating gives CSVEDPTIYGYTF.

In its sample, this clonotype was seen many times. The chain combines TRBV5-1 with TRBJ2-7, with 8 bases identical to TRBD1. V was pared by 4 bases and J by 5 bases, with 8 bases of the junction left unmatched. This CDR3 contains 14 residues. Germline assignment: CDR1 SGHRS and CDR2 YFSETQ. CDR3 residues: CASSLSGQGDEQYF. The CDR3 coding sequence is TGCGCCAGCAGCCTCTCCGGACAGGGTGACGAGCAGTACTTC.

V and J are TRBV14 and TRBJ2-1, with D perhaps given as TRBD1 or TRBD2 (5 bases each). CDR1 is SGHDN, CDR2 FVKESK, per germline. Trimming cost V 7 bases and J 3 bases, with 31 bases left between them. This CDR3 has 20 amino acids. The CDR3 loop is CASIFERGRIPVVDYNEQFF. Here the CDR3 DNA reads TGTGCCAGCATCTTTGAGAGGGGAAGGATCCCTGTAGTGGACTACAATGAGCAGTTCTTC.

This clonotype has ten or more counts. The genes are TRBV6-1 and TRBJ1-6; 7 positions agree with TRBD1. The ends lost 1 base at V and 7 bases at J; junction bases unmatched: 4. Per the germline V gene, CDR1 is MNHNS and CDR2 is SASEGT. This CDR3 is 15 amino acids long. In nucleotides, the CDR3 is TGTGCCAGCAGTGAAGATACAGGGGAGAATTCACCCCTCCACTTT. Amino acid sequence: CASSEDTGENSPLHF.

The sample holds many counts of this clonotype. This sequence joins TRBV6-5 and TRBJ2-2; no definite D call. Germline lookup yields CDR1 MNHEY and CDR2 SVGAGI. This CDR3 is 15 amino acids long. V lost 1 base and J 1 base, leaving 7 bases between the germline ends. The CDR3 loop reads CASSYLRQNTGELFF. The CDR3 nucleotides read TGTGCCAGCAGTTACTTACGACAGAACACCGGGGAGCTGTTTTTT.

This clonotype was seen only a few times. The V call is TRBV6-1, the J call TRBJ2-3; TRBD1 agrees at 8 bases. CDR3 length: 15 amino acids. Unmatched junction bases numbered 8, after V lost 7 bases and J lost 2 bases. Germline lookup yields CDR1 MNHNS and CDR2 SASEGT. The CDR3 DNA sequence: TGTGCCAGCAAGATGAGGACAGGGTCCACAGATACGCAGTATTTT. It yields the protein CASKMRTGSTDTQYF.

This clonotype has at least ten counts. J is TRBJ1-1 and V is TRBV29-1, with 7 bases lining up with TRBD1. The CDR3 is 13 residues long. The V segment lost 7 bases and the J segment 2 bases; nucleotides outside the gene matches: 7. CDR1 is SQVTM and CDR2 is ANQGSEA in the germline V gene. The CDR3 is CSGVTGTNTEAFF. Written as DNA, the CDR3 is TGCAGCGGCGTGACAGGGACCAACACTGAAGCTTTCTTT.

This rearrangement joins TRBV5-1 to TRBJ2-7; 9 bases agree with TRBD1. V shed 4 bases and J 1 base; nucleotides not matched to a gene: 6. The germline CDR1 and CDR2 sequences are SGHRS and YFSETQ. This CDR3 has 15 residues. CDR3 protein: CASSIGQGYSYEQYF. The CDR3 coding sequence is TGCGCCAGCAGCATCGGACAGGGGTATTCCTACGAGCAGTACTTC.

This clonotype turned up a few times. This sequence joins TRBV20-1 and TRBJ2-1, with D perhaps matching TRBD2 (7 bases). The CDR3 sequence is 14 residues long. V shed 6 bases and J shed 8 bases, with 20 bases lying between them. The V gene's germline CDR1 is DFQATT and CDR2 SNEGSKA (reference sequence). As DNA, the CDR3 is TGCAGTGCCTCGGGGGGCGACGCGGTAGATGAGCAGTTCTTC. Translation: CSASGGDAVDEQFF.

This clonotype was counted between two and nine times. V gene TRBV12-5 combines with J gene TRBJ1-3; D may be TRBD1 (5 bases). CDR3 length equals 15 residues. The V end lost 7 bases, the J end lost 0 bases, and 13 bases lay between the germline ends. Germline V CDR1 and CDR2: LGHNT, FRNRAP. CDR3: CASAATEFSGNTIYF. The CDR3, as DNA: TGTGCTAGTGCCGCGACAGAGTTCTCTGGAAACACCATATATTTT.

The chain is built from TRBV24-1 and TRBJ2-2; 9 bases agree with TRBD1. This CDR3 is 17 amino acids long. Germline lookup yields CDR1 KGHDR and CDR2 SFDVKD. V trimming: 0 bases; J trimming: 7 bases; junction bases outside the gene matches: 8. DNA for the CDR3: TGTGCCACCAGTGATTTGCACGGGACAGGGTCGGTCGGGGAGCTGTTTTTT. This codes for CATSDLHGTGSVGELFF.

Many counts were recorded for this clonotype. The rearrangement links TRBV18 to TRBJ1-1, with 9 bases fitting TRBD1. The CDR3 runs 18 residues. Germline V CDR1 and CDR2: KGHSH, LQKENI. V lost 6 bases and J lost 1; bases outside the gene matches: 15. The CDR3 loop reads CASSSATLQGAQNTEAFF. CDR3 DNA: TGTGCCAGCTCGTCGGCTACCCTACAGGGGGCCCAGAACACTGAAGCTTTCTTT.

This clonotype was seen a handful of times. The rearrangement joins TRBV2 to TRBJ1-4; weak D call: TRBD1 (5 bases). Germline CDR1 and CDR2: SNHLY and FYNNEI. CDR3 size: 12 residues. Trimming left V 3 bases short and J 8 bases short, with 7 bases between. DNA of the CDR3: TGTGCCAGCAGTGAGACAGCCGAAAAACTGTTTTTT. Its protein is CASSETAEKLFF.

This clonotype appeared a few times. The chain links TRBV5-1 to TRBJ2-2; D is possibly TRBD1 (6 bases). Germline V lookup: CDR1 SGHRS, CDR2 YFSETQ. The CDR3 consists of 15 residues. Trimming stripped 7 bases from V and 4 bases from J, with 17 bases between. The CDR3: CASAPPGQLTGELFF. The DNA for the CDR3 is TGCGCCAGCGCTCCCCCCGGACAGCTCACCGGGGAGCTGTTTTTT.

Ten or more counts support this clonotype. The V and J genes are TRBV7-6 and TRBJ1-4; D is ambiguous. The V end lost 1 base, the J end lost 0 bases, and 3 bases lay between the germline ends. Germline CDR1 SGHVS, CDR2 FNYEAQ. The CDR3 loop spans 14 amino acids. CDR3 in amino acids: CASSLDATNEKLFF. The CDR3, as DNA: TGTGCCAGCAGCTTAGATGCAACTAATGAAAAACTGTTTTTT.

This clonotype has only a few counts. The V call is TRBV5-1, the J call TRBJ2-3, with 14 bases identical to TRBD2. Losses at the gene ends were 3 bases for V and 0 bases for J; bases not matched to a gene: 3. The germline V gene encodes CDR1 SGHRS and CDR2 YFSETQ. The CDR3 spans 17 residues. CDR3 sequence: CASSWGTSGGSTDTQYF. In nucleotides, the CDR3 is TGCGCCAGCAGCTGGGGGACTAGCGGGGGAAGCACAGATACGCAGTATTTT.

This clonotype was seen a handful of times. The chain carries TRBV20-1 and TRBJ2-7; 8 bases are shared with TRBD2. V lost 4 bases, J lost 3 bases, and 5 bases stayed unmatched. CDR3 length: 13 residues. Germline V lookup: CDR1 DFQATT, CDR2 SNEGSKA (reference sequence). CDR3 nucleotide sequence: TGCAGTGCTATAGGGACTAGTGACTACGAGCAGTACTTC. Translating it yields CSAIGTSDYEQYF.

This chain links TRBV20-1 with TRBJ1-4; TRBD1 matches 8 bases. Trimming removed 0 bases from V and 4 bases from J; junction bases left unmatched: 10. This CDR3 contains 17 residues. Germline CDR1 DFQATT, CDR2 SNEGSKA (reference sequence). The DNA for the CDR3 is TGCAGTGCTAGAGATTTCAGCTCAGGGGGCTTTAATGAAAAACTGTTTTTT. Protein sequence: CSARDFSSGGFNEKLFF.